Listed below are T cell receptor beta chains from one sample, sequenced in a study of cytomegalovirus exposure and HLA in healthy donors. Sequencing was performed with immunoSEQ multiplex PCR; in TCRdb, only in-frame clones are kept and a portion is missing. Among about 160,000 clones, around three quarters were seen once, and the ten largest hold approximately 1%. Sequencing input: PBMCs. These receptors were collected from a woman aged 40 to 55 in good health and CMV-seronegative. The CDR3 runs from the conserved cysteine through the conserved F or W. D genes are given only for firm matches. Clone size, where shown, is once, few, many, or a class for clones that have expanded.

clone size	D gene	V gene	J gene	CDR3 DNA	CDR3 protein
NA	TRBD2	TRBV5-6	TRBJ2-5	TGTGCCAGCAGCTTGGTACTAGCGGGAGCAGAGACCCAGTACTTC	CASSLVLAGAETQYF
NA	TRBD2	TRBV5-1	TRBJ2-3	TGCGCCAGCAGCTTAGCGGGAGGGTTAACAGATACGCAGTATTTT	CASSLAGGLTDTQYF
NA	NA	TRBV5-6	TRBJ2-1	TGTGCCAGCAGCTTAAGGTTCGCGGGACTCAGTAACGAGCAGTTCTTC	CASSLRFAGLSNEQFF
once	TRBD1	TRBV7-9	TRBJ1-2	TGTGCCAGCAGCGCGGGACAGCTCTATGGCTACACCTTC	CASSAGQLYGYTF
NA	TRBD2	TRBV10-1	TRBJ2-1	TGCGCCAGCAGGGGGAGGGACAATGAGCAGTTCTTC	CASRGRDNEQFF
NA	NA	TRBV7-6	TRBJ2-5	TGTGCCAGCAGCTTAAATCAGGGGTCGGGGAAGACCCAGTACTTC	CASSLNQGSGKTQYF
NA	TRBD1	TRBV4-2	TRBJ2-7	TGTGCCAGCAGCCAAGAGGACAGGGCTGACTACGAGCAGTACTTC	CASSQEDRADYEQYF
NA	TRBD1	TRBV9	TRBJ1-1	TGTGCCAGCAGCGTTTCCGGGACAGGGACTGAAGCTTTCTTT	CASSVSGTGTEAFF
NA	NA	TRBV4-2	TRBJ2-1	TGTGCCAGCAGCCAAGTCCGAGTGAGGGAGAATGAGCAGTTCTTC	CASSQVRVRENEQFF
NA	NA	TRBV7-9	TRBJ2-2	TGTGCCAGCAGCTTCCCCCAAGGGGAGCTGTTTTTT	CASSFPQGELFF
NA	NA	TRBV27	TRBJ2-5	TGTGCCAGCAGTGACTTTCGGCAAGAGACCCAGTACTTC	CASSDFRQETQYF
NA	TRBD2	TRBV5-4	TRBJ2-6	TGTGCCAGCAGCTTGGTATGGGGAGGGTCTGGGGCCAACGTCCTGACTTTC	CASSLVWGGSGANVLTF
NA	TRBD1	TRBV7-3	TRBJ1-3	TGTGCCAGCAGCTTCACAGGGGGCGCAGACACCATATATTTT	CASSFTGGADTIYF
NA	TRBD2	TRBV7-6	TRBJ2-1	TGTGCCAGCAGCTTAGGGACTAGCTCCCAAGCCTCCTACAATGAGCAGTTCTTC	CASSLGTSSQASYNEQFF
NA	TRBD1	TRBV7-6	TRBJ1-2	TGTGCCAGCAGCTTGGGTAGAGGGGGCGCGGACTATGGCTACACCTTC	CASSLGRGGADYGYTF
NA	TRBD1	TRBV10-3	TRBJ1-1	TGTGCCATCCAAGCGGCTACAGGGGACACTGAAGCTTTCTTT	CAIQAATGDTEAFF
once	TRBD2	TRBV2	TRBJ2-1	TGTGCCAGCAAGCTAGCGGGAGACAATGAGCAGTTCTTC	CASKLAGDNEQFF
NA	NA	TRBV5-1	TRBJ1-2	TGCGCCAGCAGCTTGGGTAGCGGTCCTAACTATGGCTACACCTTC	CASSLGSGPNYGYTF
NA	TRBD1	TRBV10-3	TRBJ2-6	TGTGCCATCAGCGCGTCGGGGGGGACAGGGGGCTCTGGGGCCAACGTCCTGACTTTC	CAISASGGTGGSGANVLTF
NA	TRBD2	TRBV5-1	TRBJ2-3	TGCGCCAGCAGCTTGCTAGCGGGAGTCACAGATACGCAGTATTTT	CASSLLAGVTDTQYF
NA	TRBD2	TRBV7-6	TRBJ2-7	TGTGCCAGCAGCCCACTAGCGGGAGGGAACGAGCAGTACTTC	CASSPLAGGNEQYF
NA	NA	TRBV25-1	TRBJ1-1	TGTGCCAGCAGTGCTTACGGACAGAACACTGAAGCTTTCTTT	CASSAYGQNTEAFF
NA	NA	TRBV6-5	TRBJ2-5	TGTGCCAGCAGCCACGGTGAGACCCAGTACTTC	CASSHGETQYF
few	NA	TRBV27	TRBJ1-1	TGTGCCAGCAGTTTATGGCTGAACACTGAAGCTTTCTTT	CASSLWLNTEAFF
NA	NA	TRBV6-5	TRBJ1-1	TGTGCCAGCAGTTACTCGCCAGGGGCGGAAGCTTTCTTT	CASSYSPGAEAFF
NA	NA	TRBV7-9	TRBJ2-5	TGTGCCAGCAGCTTAGCTCAGGCAAAGGCGGAGACCCAGTACTTC	CASSLAQAKAETQYF
NA	NA	TRBV5-6	TRBJ2-6	TGTGCCAGCAGCCTGTCGGGGGCCAACGTCCTGACTTTC	CASSLSGANVLTF
NA	TRBD2	TRBV11-2	TRBJ2-1	TGTGCCAGCAGCTTGAGCACACTAGCGCACAATGAGCAGTTCTTC	CASSLSTLAHNEQFF
NA	NA	TRBV5-4	TRBJ2-1	TGTGCCAGCCGACTACTTAACAGGGAAGGAGAGCAGTTCTTC	CASRLLNREGEQFF
once	TRBD2	TRBV29-1	TRBJ2-7	TGCAGCGTTGAATCGCCTAGCGGGATTGTATACGAGCAGTACTTC	CSVESPSGIVYEQYF
NA	NA	TRBV11-2	TRBJ2-2	TGTGCCAGCAGCCGGGAAGCGGCGAACACCGGGGAGCTGTTTTTT	CASSREAANTGELFF
NA	TRBD2	TRBV25-1	TRBJ2-3	TGTGCCAGCAGTGGTCCCGGGACTAGGAACACGCAGTATTTT	CASSGPGTRNTQYF
once	NA	TRBV5-8	TRBJ1-5	TGTGCCAGCAGCTCATATCAGCCCCAGCATTTT	CASSSYQPQHF
NA	NA	TRBV6-5	TRBJ2-1	TGTGCCAGCAGTTTGAGAGGTGAGCAGTTCTTC	CASSLRGEQFF
few	NA	TRBV15	TRBJ2-7	TGTGCCACCAGCAGAGGAGGGAGGACCTACGAGCAGTACTTC	CATSRGGRTYEQYF
NA	TRBD2	TRBV30	TRBJ2-2	TGTGCCTGGAGTGTACTCGGCGGGAGAGGTTTTGCCGGGGAGCTGTTTTTT	CAWSVLGGRGFAGELFF
NA	TRBD2	TRBV2	TRBJ2-1	TGTGCCAGCATCCTGGGGGGGTACAATGAGCAGTTCTTC	CASILGGYNEQFF
NA	TRBD1	TRBV4-1	TRBJ2-3	TGCGCCAGCAGCCAGCAGGGGGCCCACACAGATACGCAGTATTTT	CASSQQGAHTDTQYF
NA	NA	TRBV11-1	TRBJ1-4	TGTGCCAGCAGCTACAGTACAACTAATGAAAAACTGTTTTTT	CASSYSTTNEKLFF
NA	TRBD1	TRBV2	TRBJ2-7	TGTGCCAGCAGTTCTCCCCACAGGGGCTTATACGAGCAGTACTTC	CASSSPHRGLYEQYF
once	NA	TRBV7-3	TRBJ2-1	TGTGCCAGCAGCTCCGGGACCTACAATGAGCAGTTCTTC	CASSSGTYNEQFF
NA	NA	TRBV29-1	TRBJ2-2	TGCAGCGTTGGGGGAGGGAACACCGGGGAGCTGTTTTTT	CSVGGGNTGELFF
NA	NA	TRBV29-1	TRBJ2-7	TGCAGCGTTGAAGATCGGGGGTACGAGCAGTACTTC	CSVEDRGYEQYF
NA	NA	TRBV2	TRBJ1-3	TGTGCCAGCAGTGGCAGCTCTGGAAACACCATATATTTT	CASSGSSGNTIYF
NA	NA	TRBV11-1	TRBJ1-1	TGTGCCAGCAGCTTCAGCGGGGATCCCAACACTGAAGCTTTCTTT	CASSFSGDPNTEAFF
few	NA	TRBV6-5	TRBJ1-3	TGTGCCAGCAGTACAGGATTCCTCTCTGGAAACACCATATATTTT	CASSTGFLSGNTIYF
NA	TRBD1	TRBV13	TRBJ2-1	TGTGCCAGCAGCCCCCGGGACAGGCCCTTCAATGAGCAGTTCTTC	CASSPRDRPFNEQFF